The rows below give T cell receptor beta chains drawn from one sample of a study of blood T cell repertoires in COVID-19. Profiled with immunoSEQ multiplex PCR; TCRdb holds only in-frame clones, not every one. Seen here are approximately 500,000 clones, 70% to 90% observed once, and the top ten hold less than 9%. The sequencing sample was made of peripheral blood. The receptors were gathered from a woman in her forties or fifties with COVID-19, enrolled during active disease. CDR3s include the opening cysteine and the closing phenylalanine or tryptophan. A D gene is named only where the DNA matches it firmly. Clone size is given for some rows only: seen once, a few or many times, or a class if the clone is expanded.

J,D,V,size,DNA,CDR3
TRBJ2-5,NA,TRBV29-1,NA,TGCAGCGTTGAGGTCCTCCCCGGGGAGACCCAGTACTTC,CSVEVLPGETQYF
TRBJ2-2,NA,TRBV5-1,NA,TGCGCCAGCAGCTTGGAGGGGTGGATGAACACCGGGGAGCTGTTTTTT,CASSLEGWMNTGELFF
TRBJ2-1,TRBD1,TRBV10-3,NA,TGTGCCATCATAGTAGGACAGGGGATCCATGAGCAGTTCTTC,CAIIVGQGIHEQFF
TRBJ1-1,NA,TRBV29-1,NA,TGCAGCGTTGAACAGGACAGGAACACTGAAGCTTTCTTT,CSVEQDRNTEAFF
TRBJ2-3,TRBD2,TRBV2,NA,TGTGCCAGCTCTCCGCCCCCTCTAGCGGAGTTCCCAGATACGCAGTATTTT,CASSPPPLAEFPDTQYF
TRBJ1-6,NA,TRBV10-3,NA,TGTGCTCGACGGACGGGGAGCTCCTATAATTCACCCCTCCACTTT,CARRTGSSYNSPLHF
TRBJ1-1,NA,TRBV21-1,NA,TGTGCCAGCAGCACCAGACAGAGAAACACTGAAGCTTTCTTT,CASSTRQRNTEAFF
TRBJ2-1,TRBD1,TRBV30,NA,TGTGCCTGGGGGCGGGACAGGGTAAAGTTCTTC,CAWGRDRVKFF
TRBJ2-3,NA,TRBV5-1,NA,TGCGCCAGCAGCTTGATTAGTATGGATACGCAGTATTTT,CASSLISMDTQYF
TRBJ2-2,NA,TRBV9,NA,TGTGCCAGCAGCGTAACCCAGGAAGGCGGGGAGCTGTTTTTT,CASSVTQEGGELFF
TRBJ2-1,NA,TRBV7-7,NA,TGTGCCAGCAGCTTTTTTCCCCCCGGGGTTGATTACAATGAGCAGTTCTTC,CASSFFPPGVDYNEQFF
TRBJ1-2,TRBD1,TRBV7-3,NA,TGTGCCAGCAGCTTAAGCCCGACAGGGCTGAGCTACACCTTC,CASSLSPTGLSYTF
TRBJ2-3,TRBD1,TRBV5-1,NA,TGCGCCAGCAGCTTGGAAAACCCGGGACAGGGGACAGATACGCAGTATTTT,CASSLENPGQGTDTQYF
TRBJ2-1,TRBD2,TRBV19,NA,TGTGCCAGTAGCCCACTAGCGCCCAATGAGCAGTTCTTC,CASSPLAPNEQFF
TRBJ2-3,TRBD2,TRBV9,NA,TGTGCCAGCAGCGTACGGGCGGGGGGCCCTTACTCCACAGATACGCAGTATTTT,CASSVRAGGPYSTDTQYF
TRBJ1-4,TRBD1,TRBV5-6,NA,TGTGCCAGCAGCAGCGGACAGGGATTTAATGAAAAACTGTTTTTT,CASSSGQGFNEKLFF
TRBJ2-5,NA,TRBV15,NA,TGTGCCACCAGCAGAGATGCCCACCAGGGGCAGGAGACCCAGTACTTC,CATSRDAHQGQETQYF
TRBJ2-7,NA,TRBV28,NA,TGTGCCAGCAGTTTTTGGGCTCGTTCCTACGAGCAGTACTTC,CASSFWARSYEQYF
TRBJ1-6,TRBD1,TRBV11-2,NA,TGTGCCAGCAGCACTCGACAGGGACCAGGCTCACCCCTCCACTTT,CASSTRQGPGSPLHF
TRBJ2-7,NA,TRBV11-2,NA,TGTGCCAGCAGCTTAGACGCCTACGAGCAGTACTTC,CASSLDAYEQYF
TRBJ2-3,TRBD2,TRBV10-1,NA,TGCGCCAGCAGCCTCGGTGCTAGCGGGGACCCAGATACGCAGTATTTT,CASSLGASGDPDTQYF
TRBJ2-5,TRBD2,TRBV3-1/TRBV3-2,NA,TGTGCCAGCAGCCCGATCGGACTAGCGGGGATATCTCAAGAGACCCAGTACTTC,CASSPIGLAGISQETQYF
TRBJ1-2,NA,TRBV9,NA,TGTGCCAGCAGGGGGCGCGAAGATGGCTACACCTTC,CASRGREDGYTF
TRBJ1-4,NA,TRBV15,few,TGTGCCACGAGAGAGGACACCGTTGAAAAACTGTTTTTT,CATREDTVEKLFF
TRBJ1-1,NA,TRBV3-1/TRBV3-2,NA,TGTGCCAGTTTAGGCAGGGCGAACACTGAAGCTTTCTTT,CASLGRANTEAFF
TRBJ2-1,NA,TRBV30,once,TGTGCCTGGAGTGTAAAAAGGGGAGGTGAGCAGTTCTTC,CAWSVKRGGEQFF
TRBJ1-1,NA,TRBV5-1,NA,TGCGCCAGCAGCCCGACCGGGGTGAACACTGAAGCTTTCTTT,CASSPTGVNTEAFF
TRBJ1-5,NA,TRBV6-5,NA,TGTGCCAGCGCGGGAGGGGCTAGCAATCAGCCCCAGCATTTT,CASAGGASNQPQHF
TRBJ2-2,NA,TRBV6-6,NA,TGTGCCAGCAGTTGGAAACAGGGAGACACCGGGGAGCTGTTTTTT,CASSWKQGDTGELFF
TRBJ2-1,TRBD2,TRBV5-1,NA,TGCGCCACCTCACAGCGGGGGGAAAATGAGCAGTTCTTC,CATSQRGENEQFF
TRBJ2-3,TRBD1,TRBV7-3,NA,TGTGCCAGCAGCTTAGACAGGGGGCCAACAGATACGCAGTATTTT,CASSLDRGPTDTQYF
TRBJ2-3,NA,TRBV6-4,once,TGTGCCAGCAGTGACTCAACAGGCAGAGATACGCAGTATTTT,CASSDSTGRDTQYF
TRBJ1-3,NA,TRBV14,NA,TGTGCCAGCAGCCAAGGGCTTGGAAACACCATATATTTT,CASSQGLGNTIYF
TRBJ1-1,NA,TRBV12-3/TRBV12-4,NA,TGTGCCAGCAGCCCTTTGAACACTGAAGCTTTCTTT,CASSPLNTEAFF
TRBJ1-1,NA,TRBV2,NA,TGTGCCAGCAGTTACTCAAGCGAAGCTTTCTTT,CASSYSSEAFF
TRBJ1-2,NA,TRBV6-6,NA,TGTGCCAGCAGTGTACAGGGTAACTATGGCTACACCTTC,CASSVQGNYGYTF